A selection of T cell receptor beta chains follows, all from one sample in a study of T cell responses to AZD1222 COVID-19 vaccine. Sequencing was performed with immunoSEQ multiplex PCR; in TCRdb, only in-frame clones are kept and a portion is missing. The sample lists about 140,000 clones, over 85% occurring once. The material was peripheral blood, obtained on day 0 of AZD1222 vaccination. These receptors were taken from an adult in good health. The conserved cysteine and the conserved F or W are not part of the CDR3 here.

J gene: TRBJ2-7
V gene: TRBV4-2
CDR3 protein: ASRAGGQSYEQY

J gene: TRBJ2-2
V gene: TRBV18
CDR3 protein: ASSTGTGSSGELF

J gene: TRBJ2-7
V gene: TRBV5-8
CDR3 protein: ASSLAYEQY

J gene: TRBJ2-1
V gene: TRBV4-1
CDR3 protein: ASSQVGQVAGGEYEQF

J gene: TRBJ1-3
V gene: TRBV18
CDR3 protein: ASSPGQSSGNTIY

J gene: TRBJ2-3
V gene: TRBV9
CDR3 protein: ASSVDITDTQY

J gene: TRBJ1-5
V gene: TRBV12-5
CDR3 protein: ASGWTGSNQPQH

J gene: TRBJ2-7
V gene: TRBV19
CDR3 protein: ASSMAGPPYEQY

J gene: TRBJ1-4
V gene: TRBV3-1/TRBV3-2
CDR3 protein: ASSQGWRETNEKLF

J gene: TRBJ2-3
V gene: TRBV18
CDR3 protein: ASSQLRDIGDTQY

J gene: TRBJ1-2
V gene: TRBV5-4
CDR3 protein: ASRYSGGLLYGYT

J gene: TRBJ2-5
V gene: TRBV5-1
CDR3 protein: ASGVGTQQETQY

J gene: TRBJ2-1
V gene: TRBV5-1
CDR3 protein: ASSLLAEDNEQF

J gene: TRBJ1-3
V gene: TRBV11-1
CDR3 protein: ASSLGQGIGNTIY

J gene: TRBJ1-5
V gene: TRBV10-3
CDR3 protein: AISETGDSNQPQH

J gene: TRBJ2-7
V gene: TRBV18
CDR3 protein: ASSPRLVVQGGREQY

J gene: TRBJ2-2
V gene: TRBV19
CDR3 protein: ASSRYGLAAMNTGELF

J gene: TRBJ2-5
V gene: TRBV10-3
CDR3 protein: AISEGVETQY

J gene: TRBJ1-4
V gene: TRBV2
CDR3 protein: ASSTLTGSDEKLF

J gene: TRBJ1-2
V gene: TRBV19
CDR3 protein: ASSIASAANYGYT

J gene: TRBJ1-6
V gene: TRBV5-1
CDR3 protein: ASSLGAGPTPLH

J gene: TRBJ1-4
V gene: TRBV5-4
CDR3 protein: ASSLDSLNEKLF

J gene: TRBJ1-2
V gene: TRBV24-1
CDR3 protein: ATSDTYGYT

J gene: TRBJ1-2
V gene: TRBV9
CDR3 protein: ASSVEAGSYGYT

J gene: TRBJ2-1
V gene: TRBV2
CDR3 protein: ASSIGTSGRYNEQF

J gene: TRBJ1-6
V gene: TRBV6-5
CDR3 protein: ASSYRTGRNSPLH

J gene: TRBJ2-3
V gene: TRBV27
CDR3 protein: ASSFQREDTDTQY

J gene: TRBJ2-1
V gene: TRBV7-9
CDR3 protein: ASSDGTSGKVGEQF

J gene: TRBJ2-7
V gene: TRBV10-3
CDR3 protein: AISESVHHSYEQY

J gene: TRBJ1-3
V gene: TRBV4-1
CDR3 protein: ASSLGQTVSGNTIY

J gene: TRBJ2-4
V gene: TRBV15
CDR3 protein: ATSRGTVRGRNIQY

J gene: TRBJ2-5
V gene: TRBV5-3
CDR3 protein: APKGVGTQY

J gene: TRBJ2-5
V gene: TRBV5-1
CDR3 protein: ASSRTSGQETQY

J gene: TRBJ1-5
V gene: TRBV12-5
CDR3 protein: ASGLGRAYSNQPQH

J gene: TRBJ2-2
V gene: TRBV7-9
CDR3 protein: ASSASGRDTGELF

J gene: TRBJ1-5
V gene: TRBV10-1
CDR3 protein: ASSYTGAGNQPQH

J gene: TRBJ2-7
V gene: TRBV12-3/TRBV12-4
CDR3 protein: ASSLADSYEQY

J gene: TRBJ2-7
V gene: TRBV7-8
CDR3 protein: ASLSGTSGYEQY

J gene: TRBJ1-5
V gene: TRBV7-8
CDR3 protein: ASSLTRGLSNQPQH

J gene: TRBJ2-3
V gene: TRBV25-1
CDR3 protein: ASSSLRDRGGGTDTQY

J gene: TRBJ1-2
V gene: TRBV4-1
CDR3 protein: ASSQDEGRGYGYT

J gene: TRBJ1-1
V gene: TRBV7-2
CDR3 protein: ASSLVGDTEAF

J gene: TRBJ1-1
V gene: TRBV3-1/TRBV3-2
CDR3 protein: ASSQGPKWVI

J gene: TRBJ2-5
V gene: TRBV19
CDR3 protein: ASKMDRESQTQY

J gene: TRBJ2-2
V gene: TRBV11-3
CDR3 protein: ASKQGPYTGELF

J gene: TRBJ1-6
V gene: TRBV19
CDR3 protein: ASRDRGHSPLH